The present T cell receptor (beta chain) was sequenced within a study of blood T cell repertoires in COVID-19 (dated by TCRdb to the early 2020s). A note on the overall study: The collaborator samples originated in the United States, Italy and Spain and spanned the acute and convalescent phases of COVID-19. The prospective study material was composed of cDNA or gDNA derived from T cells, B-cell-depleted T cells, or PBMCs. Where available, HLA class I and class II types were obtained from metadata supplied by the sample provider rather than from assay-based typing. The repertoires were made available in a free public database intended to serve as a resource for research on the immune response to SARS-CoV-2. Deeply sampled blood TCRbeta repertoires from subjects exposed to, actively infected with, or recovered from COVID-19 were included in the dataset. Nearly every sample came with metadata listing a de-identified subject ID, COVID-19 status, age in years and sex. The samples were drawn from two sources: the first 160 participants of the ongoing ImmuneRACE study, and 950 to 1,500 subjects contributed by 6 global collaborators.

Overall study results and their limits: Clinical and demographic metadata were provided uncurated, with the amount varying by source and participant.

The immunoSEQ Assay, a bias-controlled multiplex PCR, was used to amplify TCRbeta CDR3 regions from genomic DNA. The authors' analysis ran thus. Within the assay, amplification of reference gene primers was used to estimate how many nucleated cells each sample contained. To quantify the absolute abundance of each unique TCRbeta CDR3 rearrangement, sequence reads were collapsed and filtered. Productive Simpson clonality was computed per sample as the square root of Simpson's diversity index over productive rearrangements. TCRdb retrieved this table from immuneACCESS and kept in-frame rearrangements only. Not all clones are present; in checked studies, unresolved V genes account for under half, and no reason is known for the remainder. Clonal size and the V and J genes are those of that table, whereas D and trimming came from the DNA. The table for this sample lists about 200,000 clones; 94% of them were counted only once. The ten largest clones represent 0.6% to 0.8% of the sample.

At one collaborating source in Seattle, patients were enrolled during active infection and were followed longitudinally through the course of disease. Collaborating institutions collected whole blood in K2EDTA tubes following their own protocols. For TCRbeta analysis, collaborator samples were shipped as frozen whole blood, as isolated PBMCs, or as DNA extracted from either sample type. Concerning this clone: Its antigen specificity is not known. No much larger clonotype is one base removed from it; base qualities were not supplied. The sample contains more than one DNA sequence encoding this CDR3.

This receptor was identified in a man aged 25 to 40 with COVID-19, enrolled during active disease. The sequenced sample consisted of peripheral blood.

The bases are TGTGCCAGTAGTATCTCTAGCGGGGGGGCGGATACGCAGTATTTT. Its translation is CASSISSGGADTQYF. The sequence links TRBV19 to TRBJ2-3, and 12 bases in between align with TRBD2. For this chain, trimming is 3 bases at the V end and 6 bases at the J end, and the number of junction bases without a gene match is 4. The germline V gene (reference sequence) specifies LNHDA as CDR1 and SQIVND as CDR2. The CDR3 covers 15 residues, taking in both the cysteine and the phenylalanine. The sequence is cut down to CDR3 DNA, 45 bases in frame from base 1.